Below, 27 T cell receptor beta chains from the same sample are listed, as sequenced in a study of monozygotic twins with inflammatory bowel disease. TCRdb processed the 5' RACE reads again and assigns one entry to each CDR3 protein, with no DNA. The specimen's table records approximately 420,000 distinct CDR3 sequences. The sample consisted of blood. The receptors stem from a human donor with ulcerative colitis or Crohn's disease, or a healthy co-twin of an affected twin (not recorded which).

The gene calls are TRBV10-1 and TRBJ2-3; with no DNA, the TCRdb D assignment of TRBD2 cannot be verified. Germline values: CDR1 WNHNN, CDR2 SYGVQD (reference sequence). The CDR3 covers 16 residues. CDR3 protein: CASSEVGLAAGDTQYF.

The CDR3: CATSTGDPSTDTQYF. This sequence joins TRBV15 and TRBJ2-3; lacking DNA, the TRBD1 call made by TCRdb goes unchecked. CDR3 length: 15 residues. Germline CDR1 is LNHNV and CDR2 is YYDKDF (reference sequence).

The CDR3 is CASSWGRYTEAFF. V gene TRBV27 combines with J gene TRBJ1-1; TCRdb selects TRBD1, and the lack of DNA leaves this call unchecked. The CDR3 runs 13 residues. Germline CDR1 is MNHEY and CDR2 is SMNVEV (reference sequence).

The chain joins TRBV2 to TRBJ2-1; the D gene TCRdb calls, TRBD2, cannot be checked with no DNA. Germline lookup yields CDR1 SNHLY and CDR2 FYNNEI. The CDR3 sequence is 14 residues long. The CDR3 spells CASRGLAGPNEQFF.

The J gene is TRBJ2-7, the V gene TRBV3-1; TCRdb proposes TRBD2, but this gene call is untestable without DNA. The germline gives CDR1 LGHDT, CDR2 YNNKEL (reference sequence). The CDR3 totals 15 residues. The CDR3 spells CASSQMASFSHEQYF.

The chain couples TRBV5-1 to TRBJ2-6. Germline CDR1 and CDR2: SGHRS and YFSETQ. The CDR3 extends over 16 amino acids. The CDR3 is CASGTNRESGANVLTF.

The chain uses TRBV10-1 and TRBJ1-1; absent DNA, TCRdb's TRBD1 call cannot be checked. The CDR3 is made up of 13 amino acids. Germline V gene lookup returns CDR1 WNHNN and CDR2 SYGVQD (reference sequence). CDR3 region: CASINRVNTEAFF.

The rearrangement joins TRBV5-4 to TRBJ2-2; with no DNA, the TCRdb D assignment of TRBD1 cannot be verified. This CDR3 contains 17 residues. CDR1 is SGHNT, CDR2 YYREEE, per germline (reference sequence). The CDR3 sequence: CASSRDPGQRYTGELFF.

The CDR3 loop reads CASSQQGSVNTEAFF. The gene calls are TRBV4-1 and TRBJ1-1. This CDR3 is built from 15 residues. Germline CDR1 and CDR2: MGHRA and YSYEKL.

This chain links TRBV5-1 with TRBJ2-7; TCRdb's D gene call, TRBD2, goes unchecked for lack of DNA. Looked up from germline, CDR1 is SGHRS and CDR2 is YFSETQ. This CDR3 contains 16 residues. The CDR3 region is CASSLDATSVSYEQYF.

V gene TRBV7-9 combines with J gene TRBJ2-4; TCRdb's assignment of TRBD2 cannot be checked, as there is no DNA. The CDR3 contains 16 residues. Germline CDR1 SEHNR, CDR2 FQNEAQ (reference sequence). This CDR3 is CASSARSGVLKNIQYF.

The CDR3 sequence is CASSPQGWLAGVF. The V call is TRBV7-2, the J call TRBJ2-1; TCRdb designates TRBD2, a call that cannot be tested without DNA. This CDR3 has 13 amino acids. CDR1 and CDR2 (germline): SGHTA, FQGNSA.

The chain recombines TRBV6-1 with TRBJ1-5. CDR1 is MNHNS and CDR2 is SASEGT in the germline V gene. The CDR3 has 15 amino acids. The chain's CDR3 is CASSDALGSNQPQHF.

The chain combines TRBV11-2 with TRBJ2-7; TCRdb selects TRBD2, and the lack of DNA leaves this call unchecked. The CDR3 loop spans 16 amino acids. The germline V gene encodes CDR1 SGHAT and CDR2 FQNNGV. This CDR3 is CASSLSSGRALREQYF.

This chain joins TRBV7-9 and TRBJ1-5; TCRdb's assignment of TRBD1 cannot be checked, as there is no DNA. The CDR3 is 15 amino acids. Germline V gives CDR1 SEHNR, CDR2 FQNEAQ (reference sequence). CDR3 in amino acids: CASSLGGGSNQPQHF.

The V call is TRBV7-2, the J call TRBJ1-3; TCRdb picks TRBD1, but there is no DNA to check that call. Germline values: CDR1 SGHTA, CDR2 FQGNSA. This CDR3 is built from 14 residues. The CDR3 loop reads CASSPRDSGNTIYF.

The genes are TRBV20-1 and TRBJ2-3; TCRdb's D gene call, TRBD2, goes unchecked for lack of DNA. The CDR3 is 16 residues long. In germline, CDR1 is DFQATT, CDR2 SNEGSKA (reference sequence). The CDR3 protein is CSANLLAGGRHDTQYF.

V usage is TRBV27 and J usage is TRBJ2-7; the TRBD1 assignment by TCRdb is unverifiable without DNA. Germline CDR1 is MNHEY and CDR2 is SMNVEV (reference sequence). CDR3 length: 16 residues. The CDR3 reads CASSLKPTGFGDEQYF.

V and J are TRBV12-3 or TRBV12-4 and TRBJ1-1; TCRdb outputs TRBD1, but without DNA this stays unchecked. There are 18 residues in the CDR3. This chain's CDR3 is CASSFRDRVFNLNTEAFF.

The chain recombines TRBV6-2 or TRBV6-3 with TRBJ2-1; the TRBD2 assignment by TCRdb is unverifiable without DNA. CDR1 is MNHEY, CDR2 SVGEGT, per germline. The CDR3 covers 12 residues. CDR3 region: CASTSMSIEQFF.

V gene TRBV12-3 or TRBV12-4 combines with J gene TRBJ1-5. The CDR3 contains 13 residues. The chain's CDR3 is CASSLTADQPQHF.

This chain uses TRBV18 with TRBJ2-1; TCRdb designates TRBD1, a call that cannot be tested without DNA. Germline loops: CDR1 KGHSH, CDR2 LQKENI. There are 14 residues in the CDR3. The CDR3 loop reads CASSPTPTDNEQFF.

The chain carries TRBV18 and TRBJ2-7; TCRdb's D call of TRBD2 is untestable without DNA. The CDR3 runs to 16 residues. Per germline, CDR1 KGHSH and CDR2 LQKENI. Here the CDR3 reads CASSSSWDFDSYEQYF.

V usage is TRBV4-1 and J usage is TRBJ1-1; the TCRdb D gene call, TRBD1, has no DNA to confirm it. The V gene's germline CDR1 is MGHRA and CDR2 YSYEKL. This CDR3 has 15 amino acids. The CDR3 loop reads CASSQVAGGEAEAFF.

CDR3 sequence: CASSQGQILAKNIQYF. The J gene is TRBJ2-4, the V gene TRBV14; no DNA is available, so the TRBD1 call from TCRdb remains unchecked. The CDR3 is 16 amino acids. Germline V gene sequence: CDR1 SGHDN, CDR2 FVKESK.

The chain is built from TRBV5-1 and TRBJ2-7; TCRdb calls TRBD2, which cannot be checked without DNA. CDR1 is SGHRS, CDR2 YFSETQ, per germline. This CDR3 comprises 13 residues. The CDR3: CASSLAEGGEQYF. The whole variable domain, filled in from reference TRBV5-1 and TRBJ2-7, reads KAGVTQTPRYLIKTRGQQVTLSCSPISGHRSVSWYQQTPGQGLQFLFEYFSETQRNKGNFPGRFSGRQFSNSRSEMNVSTLELGDSALYLCASSLAEGGEQYFGPGTRLTVT.

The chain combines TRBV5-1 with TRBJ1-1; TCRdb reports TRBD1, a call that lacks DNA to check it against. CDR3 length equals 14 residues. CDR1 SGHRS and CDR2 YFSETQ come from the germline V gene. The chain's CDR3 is CASQPQGENTEAFF.